The 9 T cell receptor beta chains given below trace back to one sample, sequenced in a study of spatial heterogeneity in lung cancer. As for time point: sample taken at primary tumor resection. Whole RNA came from tumor, nontumor lung or frozen PBMC and was sequenced without being sorted. TCRdb independently ran MiXCR on the 5' RACE reads; one entry per CDR3 protein. Counted here are 9,500 to 15,000 distinct CDR3 sequences, 6.2% occurring once; the ten biggest clones make up 10%. Sequencing used normal lung tissue next to the tumor, obtained at surgery. These receptors came from a male donor with early-stage non-small cell lung cancer.

This clonotype showed up many times. This beta chain was picked up by a library intended for alpha chains and is off target, so its count carries little meaning. The chain links TRBV27 to TRBJ1-3; possibly TRBD1 for D (5 bases). Trimming took 5 bases from V and 0 from J, leaving 20 bases between them. CDR3 length equals 18 residues. In germline, CDR1 is MNHEY, CDR2 SMNVEV (reference sequence). CDR3 in amino acids: CASSRDGWPAGSGNTIYF. The CDR3, as DNA: TGTGCCAGCAGTCGGGACGGATGGCCGGCGGGCTCTGGAAACACCATATATTTT.

This clonotype was detected only once. The library was prepared for alpha chains; this beta chain is a stray read, so its frequency means little. V and J are TRBV12-3 or TRBV12-4 and TRBJ2-1; 8 nucleotides line up with TRBD2. This CDR3 has 15 residues. V was clipped by 3 bases and J by 6 bases; unmatched bases: 7. The CDR3 region has the DNA TGTGCCAGCAGTTTGGGAGCGGGAGATGTCAATGAGCAGTTCTTC. Translation gives CASSLGAGDVNEQFF.

The table lists this clonotype with many counts. The library was prepared for alpha chains; this beta chain is a stray read, so its frequency means little. CDR3 residues: CASRAGTDTQYF. DNA of the CDR3: TGTGCCAGCAGAGCGGGAACAGATACGCAGTATTTT. V usage is TRBV6-5 and J usage is TRBJ2-3, with 7 bases matching TRBD2. Trimming removed 6 bases from V and 3 bases from J; junction bases left unmatched: 0. Germline V gives CDR1 MNHEY, CDR2 SVGAGI. The CDR3 sequence is 12 residues long.

This clonotype has at least ten counts. This beta chain came through as a stray read in a library set up for alpha chains, and its size says little. This chain links TRBV6-1 with TRBJ2-1, with D maybe TRBD1 (5 bases). The V gene's germline CDR1 is MNHNS and CDR2 SASEGT. Trimming took 7 bases from V and 9 from J, leaving 19 bases between them. The CDR3 has 14 amino acids. The CDR3 bases are TGTGCCAGCATCGTGGATTCCTTCCAGGGTGAGCAGTTCTTC. Protein product: CASIVDSFQGEQFF.

Ten or more counts support this clonotype. The library was built for alpha chains, so this beta chain is an off-target read and its size means little. The chain links TRBV6-5 to TRBJ2-5; the D gene is possibly TRBD1 (6 bases). CDR1 MNHEY and CDR2 SVGAGI come from the germline V gene. The length of the CDR3 is 17 residues. V lost 5 bases to trimming and J lost 3 bases, with 22 bases between them. CDR3 in DNA: TGTGCCAGCAGTCCCGGAACCGGACAGCTAAGTAAAGAGACCCAGTACTTC. It encodes CASSPGTGQLSKETQYF.

There are a few counts of this clonotype. A library prepared for alpha chains yielded this beta chain as an off-target read; its size is of little meaning. This sequence joins TRBV4-1 and TRBJ2-1, with TRBD1 matching over 7 bases. This CDR3 contains 15 residues. With V trimmed by 0 bases and J by 6 bases, 5 bases remained unmatched. The germline CDR1 and CDR2 sequences are MGHRA and YSYEKL. CDR3 sequence reads: CASSQDYSGGNEQFF. CDR3 sequence (DNA): TGCGCCAGCAGCCAAGATTACTCAGGGGGCAATGAGCAGTTCTTC.

Only one count was recorded for this clonotype. This beta chain is an off-target read within a library intended for alpha chains, so its frequency means little. J is TRBJ2-7 and V is TRBV29-1; D gene ambiguous. Between the trimmed V and J ends, which lost 2 bases and 6 bases, there was a span of 14 bases. CDR1 is SQVTM, CDR2 ANQGSEA, per germline. This CDR3 has 13 residues. The CDR3 DNA reads TGCAGCGTTGAAACCCCGTACATGGGCGAGCAGTACTTC. Encoded protein: CSVETPYMGEQYF.

This clonotype was seen at least ten times. Because the library targeted alpha chains, this beta chain is an off-target read whose size means little. V usage is TRBV7-2 and J usage is TRBJ1-5, with D possibly TRBD1 on 5 matching bases. The CDR3 has 15 residues. CDR1 SGHTA and CDR2 FQGNSA come from the germline V gene. The germline V and J ends were trimmed by 1 base and 6 bases, with 13 bases remaining between them. The CDR3 region has the DNA TGTGCCAGCAGCTTAGGGACACGGGAGAGTCAGCCCCAGCATTTT. This translates into CASSLGTRESQPQHF.

Note on this clonotype: A library prepared for alpha chains yielded this beta chain as an off-target read; its size is of little meaning. The V call is TRBV10-3, the J call TRBJ2-1, with D perhaps being TRBD1 or TRBD2 (5 bases each). V lost 8 bases and J 9 bases, leaving 20 bases between the germline ends. The CDR3 runs 14 residues. From germline, CDR1 is ENHRY and CDR2 SYGVKD. CDR3 protein: CAIGAGSGTGEQFF. CDR3 nucleotide sequence: TGTGCCATCGGTGCAGGCAGTGGGACGGGTGAGCAGTTCTTC.